These 22 T cell receptor beta chains came from one sample sequenced in a study of blood T cell repertoires in COVID-19 (TCRdb year 2020). Library generation was performed with the immunoSEQ multiplex PCR assay. TCRdb stores this immuneACCESS table with in-frame sequences only. Part of the clones is absent; in the studies checked, under half of the shortfall reflects unresolved V genes, and no reason is known for the rest. Within this sample are over 450,000 clones, with roughly nine tenths of them counted one time only. Roughly 1% of the sample is held by the ten biggest clonotypes. The sequencing input was peripheral blood. Receptors were obtained from a man in his late teens or twenties with COVID-19, enrolled during active disease.

The chain carries TRBV27 and TRBJ1-5; possible D gene TRBD1, 6 bases. Germline loops: CDR1 MNHEY, CDR2 SMNVEV (reference sequence). V lost 6 bases to trimming and J lost 2 bases, with 11 bases between them. CDR3 length: 14 residues. In nucleotides, the CDR3 is TGTGCCAGCAGCTACAGACAGGGCAATCAGCCCCAGCATTTT. It codes for CASSYRQGNQPQHF.

This clone was found a few times. The chain employs TRBV7-8 and TRBJ1-4; 8 bases map to TRBD1. Germline values: CDR1 SGHVS, CDR2 FQNEAQ. V lost 5 bases and J lost 5; bases outside the gene matches: 7. The CDR3 loop spans 15 amino acids. CDR3 in DNA: TGTGCCAGCAGCCGCTCAGGGGGCTTCAATGAAAAACTGTTTTTT. It yields the protein CASSRSGGFNEKLFF.

This sequence joins TRBV6-2 or TRBV6-3 and TRBJ2-7; 11 positions match TRBD2. V lost 6 bases, J lost 5 bases, and 6 bases stayed unmatched. CDR3 length: 14 amino acids. Per the germline V gene, CDR1 is MNHEY and CDR2 is SVGEGT. Written as DNA, the CDR3 is TGTGCCAGCAGCACTAGCGGGAGAATCCACGAGCAGTACTTC. It translates to CASSTSGRIHEQYF.

V gene TRBV3-1 (or the pseudogene TRBV3-2) combines with J gene TRBJ1-4; tentatively, D is TRBD1 (5 bases). Germline values: CDR1 LGHDT, CDR2 YNNKEL (reference sequence). V shed 1 base and J shed 7 bases, with 13 bases lying between them. CDR3 length: 15 residues. Here the CDR3 reads CASSQGARAGEKLFF. The CDR3 DNA sequence: TGTGCCAGCAGCCAAGGGGCCAGGGCCGGTGAAAAACTGTTTTTT.

This clone has only one observation. The chain links TRBV27 to TRBJ2-2; D ambiguous. This CDR3 contains 14 residues. Germline CDR1 is MNHEY and CDR2 is SMNVEV (reference sequence). V dropped 3 bases and J dropped 4 bases, with 9 bases sitting between them. The CDR3 bases are TGTGCCAGCAGTTTCGTAGCAACCACCGGGGAGCTGTTTTTT. Its protein product is CASSFVATTGELFF.

The rearrangement uses TRBV18 and TRBJ1-1, with D tentatively TRBD1 (6 bases). V gave up 3 bases and J gave up 5 bases, with 22 bases separating them. The germline CDR1 and CDR2 sequences are KGHSH and LQKENI. The length of the CDR3 is 17 residues. As DNA, the CDR3 is TGTGCCAGCTCACCCCGCCCGCGGGGGCAATGGGGGACTGAAGCTTTCTTT. It is translated as CASSPRPRGQWGTEAFF.

The chain couples TRBV6-5 to TRBJ2-1; D is possibly TRBD1 (5 bases). Germline lookup yields CDR1 MNHEY and CDR2 SVGAGI. Trimming left V 2 bases short and J 6 bases short, with 14 bases between. CDR3 size: 15 residues. The CDR3 coding sequence is TGTGCCAGCAGTTACGGTGAGAGACAGAGCAATGAGCAGTTCTTC. It specifies CASSYGERQSNEQFF.

The chain carries TRBV11-2 and TRBJ2-7; TRBD2 matches 8 bases. The CDR3 is made up of 15 amino acids. Germline loops: CDR1 SGHAT, CDR2 FQNNGV. The V gene end was trimmed by 1 base and the J gene end by 4 bases; junction bases not matched to a gene: 6. The CDR3, as DNA: TGTGCCAGCAGCTTAGCAGCGGGAGACACTTACGAGCAGTACTTC. It is translated as CASSLAAGDTYEQYF.

This chain connects TRBV4-1 to TRBJ1-6; the D gene is possibly TRBD1 (6 bases). V lost 0 bases to trimming and J lost 5 bases, with 14 bases between them. The V gene's germline CDR1 is MGHRA and CDR2 YSYEKL. The CDR3 is 17 amino acids. Here the CDR3 reads CASSQDYRASNNSPLHF. The CDR3 DNA is TGCGCCAGCAGCCAAGATTACAGGGCGTCGAATAATTCACCCCTCCACTTT.

The chain is built from TRBV7-2 and TRBJ1-6; D may be TRBD1 (6 bases). V was trimmed by 6 bases and J by 7 bases, leaving 19 bases between them. Germline V lookup: CDR1 SGHTA, CDR2 FQGNSA. The CDR3 loop spans 16 amino acids. As DNA, the CDR3 is TGTGCCAGCAGACCGAACCAAGGACAGAGCAATTCACCCCTCCACTTT. It specifies CASRPNQGQSNSPLHF.

V gene TRBV14 combines with J gene TRBJ2-7; 7 bases fit TRBD2. Germline V gene lookup returns CDR1 SGHDN and CDR2 FVKESK. The V gene end was trimmed by 4 bases and the J gene end by 1 base; junction bases not matched to a gene: 7. The CDR3 has 15 amino acids. This CDR3 reads CASSPWGGESYEQYF. CDR3 DNA sequence: TGTGCCAGCAGCCCCTGGGGGGGGGAATCCTACGAGCAGTACTTC.

This clone was seen once. V is TRBV7-3 and J is TRBJ2-1, with 11 bases matching TRBD2. This CDR3 comprises 16 residues. Germline CDR1 SGHTA, CDR2 FQGTGA. The junction had 12 bases not matched to a gene; V was cut back by 5 bases and J by 9 bases. The CDR3 loop is CASSRQTSGRGSEQFF. DNA of the CDR3: TGTGCCAGCAGCCGTCAAACTAGCGGGAGAGGAAGTGAGCAGTTCTTC. Full variable domain (outside the CDR3, taken from reference TRBV7-3 and TRBJ2-1): GAGVSQTPSNKVTEKGKYVELRCDPISGHTALYWYRQSLGQGPEFLIYFQGTGAADDSGLPNDRFFAVRPEGSVSTLKIQRTERGDSAVYLCASSRQTSGRGSEQFFGPGTRLTVL.

The rearrangement joins TRBV29-1 to TRBJ2-3, with 7 bases matching TRBD2. This CDR3 is built from 13 residues. V lost 6 bases, J lost 2 bases, and 5 bases stayed unmatched. Germline V gene lookup returns CDR1 SQVTM and CDR2 ANQGSEA. CDR3 in DNA: TGCAGCGTAATTAGCGGGCTCACAGATACGCAGTATTTT. As protein: CSVISGLTDTQYF.

The chain combines TRBV6-1 with TRBJ2-1, with 10 bases lining up with TRBD1. The trim removed 3 bases at V and 7 bases at J, leaving 9 bases unmatched. CDR3 length: 16 residues. The germline gives CDR1 MNHNS, CDR2 SASEGT. CDR3 coding DNA: TGTGCCAGCAGTGAGGTACCGGGACAGGGGTGGAATGAGCAGTTCTTC. Its protein product is CASSEVPGQGWNEQFF.

This clone was seen once. The chain is built from TRBV10-2 and TRBJ1-2, with 9 bases identical to TRBD1. The CDR3 runs to 17 residues. J gave up 0 bases and V 4 bases, and 9 bases lay outside the gene matches. CDR1 is WSHSY, CDR2 SAAADI, per germline. The CDR3, as DNA: TGCGCCAGCAGTGGCACCGGGACAGGGCAAGCTAACTATGGCTACACCTTC. Its translation: CASSGTGTGQANYGYTF.

The V gene is TRBV6-5, the J gene TRBJ1-6; weak D call: TRBD1 (6 bases). V lost 10 bases and J 9 bases, leaving 22 bases between the germline ends. Looked up from germline, CDR1 is MNHEY and CDR2 is SVGAGI. There are 15 residues in the CDR3. The CDR3 here is CATDQTGRYGSPLHF. The DNA of the CDR3 is TGTGCCACGGATCAGACAGGACGATACGGTTCACCCCTCCACTTT.

The chain recombines TRBV7-8 with TRBJ1-1, with TRBD1 matching 9 bases. CDR1 SGHVS and CDR2 FQNEAQ come from the germline V gene. With 5 bases clipped from V and 5 bases from J, the junction kept 9 bases outside the gene matches. The CDR3 covers 15 residues. In DNA form, the CDR3 reads TGTGCCAGCAGCCCTCCCGGGACAGGGTATACTGAAGCTTTCTTT. As protein: CASSPPGTGYTEAFF. The variable domain in full, with the rest retrieved from reference TRBV7-8 and TRBJ1-1, is GAGVSQSPRYKVAKRGQDVALRCDPISGHVSLFWYQQALGQGPEFLTYFQNEAQLDKSGLPSDRFFAERPEGSVSTLKIQRTQQEDSAVYLCASSPPGTGYTEAFFGQGTRLTVV.

The rearrangement uses TRBV2 and TRBJ2-3, with D possibly matching TRBD2 (6 bases). The CDR3 is made up of 17 amino acids. Germline lookup yields CDR1 SNHLY and CDR2 FYNNEI. Trimming removed 2 bases from V and 5 bases from J, with 20 bases in between. The CDR3 here is CASSELGASDGGDTQYF. CDR3 DNA sequence: TGTGCCAGCAGTGAATTGGGAGCTAGCGACGGGGGAGATACGCAGTATTTT.

The gene calls are TRBV29-1 and TRBJ2-2, with D unclear. Trimming removed 4 bases from V and 6 bases from J, with 15 bases in between. Germline lookup yields CDR1 SQVTM and CDR2 ANQGSEA. There are 14 residues in the CDR3. The chain's CDR3 is CSVGLGVGAGELFF. CDR3 DNA sequence: TGCAGCGTTGGGCTAGGAGTTGGCGCCGGGGAGCTGTTTTTT.

V usage is TRBV9 and J usage is TRBJ2-5; TRBD2 matches 10 bases. After removal of 4 bases from V and 5 bases from J, the junction contained 8 bases not matched to a gene. The CDR3 has 15 amino acids. Per germline, CDR1 SGDLS and CDR2 YYNGEE. The CDR3 sequence: CASSPAGGPWETQYF. The CDR3 DNA is TGTGCCAGCAGCCCAGCGGGGGGGCCTTGGGAGACCCAGTACTTC.

The V and J genes are TRBV2 and TRBJ1-2; D gene unclear. CDR3 length equals 15 residues. V was trimmed by 3 bases and J by 8 bases, leaving 19 bases between them. Per germline, CDR1 SNHLY and CDR2 FYNNEI. The CDR3 sequence is CASSDVWSGFGGYTF. The CDR3 nucleotides are TGTGCCAGCAGTGATGTGTGGAGCGGCTTTGGGGGCTACACCTTC.

This clone has just one count. The chain recombines TRBV18 with TRBJ2-2; 11 bases fit TRBD1. Trimming removed 4 bases from V and 8 bases from J; junction bases left unmatched: 6. Germline lookup yields CDR1 KGHSH and CDR2 LQKENI. The CDR3 totals 15 residues. The CDR3 region is CASSRGQGALGELFF. The CDR3 region has the DNA TGTGCCAGCTCACGAGGACAGGGGGCCCTTGGGGAGCTGTTTTTT. Filled out from reference TRBV18 and TRBJ2-2, the complete variable domain reads NAGVMQNPRHLVRRRGQEARLRCSPMKGHSHVYWYRQLPEEGLKFMVYLQKENIIDESGMPKERFSAEFPKEGPSILRIQQVVRGDSAAYFCASSRGQGALGELFFGEGSRLTVL.